A single sample gave rise to the 26 T cell receptor beta chains below, sequenced in a study of cytomegalovirus exposure and HLA in healthy donors listed by TCRdb under 2017. The library was prepared using the immunoSEQ multiplex PCR assay. The multiplex PCR relied on a mix of 60 forward primers for TCR Vbeta segments and 13 reverse primers for TCR Jbeta segments. What TCRdb holds here is the immuneACCESS table cut down to in-frame rearrangements. Part of the clones is not present; checked against another copy, under half of the missing clones reflect an unresolved V gene, and the others are unexplained. The sample table holds some 170,000 clones, of which roughly 79% were seen once. Around 4.7% of the sample comes from the top ten. What was sequenced was PBMCs. The receptors originated from a woman under 30 in good health and CMV-seropositive.

The rearrangement links TRBV4-2 to TRBJ1-6; TRBD1 agrees at 8 bases. The V and J ends lost 0 bases and 7 bases, in that order; junction bases with no gene match: 11. Germline CDR1 LGHNA, CDR2 YNFKEQ. The length of the CDR3 is 18 residues. CDR3 region: CASSQEAPDRARNSPLHF. The CDR3 coding sequence is TGTGCCAGCAGCCAAGAGGCCCCGGACAGGGCAAGGAATTCACCCCTCCACTTT.

CDR3 sequence (DNA): TGTGCCAGCAGCCGGGACAGGGCTCAGTACTTC. Translating gives CASSRDRAQYF. The J gene is TRBJ2-5, the V gene TRBV28; 9 bases are shared with TRBD1. In germline, CDR1 is MDHEN, CDR2 SYDVKM. Trimming at V came to 6 bases and at J to 11 bases, leaving 4 bases not matched to a gene. This CDR3 region has 11 residues.

V gene TRBV9 combines with J gene TRBJ2-6; no reliable D call. Trimming cost V 7 bases and J 1 base, with 6 bases left between them. This CDR3 contains 13 residues. Looked up from germline, CDR1 is SGDLS and CDR2 is YYNGEE. CDR3 coding DNA: TGTGCCAGCGGGCTGTCTGGGGCCAACGTCCTGACTTTC. Protein: CASGLSGANVLTF. Filled out from reference TRBV9 and TRBJ2-6, the complete variable domain reads DSGVTQTPKHLITATGQRVTLRCSPRSGDLSVYWYQQSLDQGLQFLIQYYNGEERAKGNILERFSAQQFPDLHSELNLSSLELGDSALYFCASGLSGANVLTFGAGSRLTVL.

The genes are TRBV4-1 and TRBJ2-1; TRBD1 might be the D (6 bases). This CDR3 spans 16 amino acids. V was cut by 4 bases and J by 6 bases, with 19 bases left in between. Germline CDR1 MGHRA, CDR2 YSYEKL. The CDR3 coding sequence is TGCGCCAGCAGCCCGACCTCGGGACACATGGTCAATGAGCAGTTCTTC. This encodes CASSPTSGHMVNEQFF.

The chain recombines TRBV7-8 with TRBJ2-5, with D possibly TRBD2 on 6 matching bases. The CDR3 is 14 residues long. Germline CDR1 SGHVS, CDR2 FQNEAQ. Trimming left V 4 bases short and J 5 bases short, with 14 bases between. The CDR3 loop is CASSSVGSGETQYF. The CDR3 region has the DNA TGTGCCAGCAGCTCCGTAGGAAGCGGGGAGACCCAGTACTTC.

The chain has TRBV2 and TRBJ2-6; 7 positions agree with TRBD2. CDR3 length: 16 amino acids. V lost 10 bases to trimming and J lost 0 bases; unmatched junction nucleotides: 9. Germline loops: CDR1 SNHLY, CDR2 FYNNEI. CDR3 protein: CATEGGSHSGANVLTF. CDR3 sequence (DNA): TGTGCCACCGAGGGAGGGAGCCACTCTGGGGCCAACGTCCTGACTTTC.

This clone appeared a few times. The J gene is TRBJ1-2, the V gene TRBV5-6; tentative D call: TRBD1 (6 bases). Germline V CDR1 and CDR2: SGHDT, YYEEEE. The CDR3 is 13 amino acids. V gave up 3 bases and J gave up 3 bases, with 9 bases separating them. The CDR3 sequence: CASSSDSHYGYTF. The CDR3 DNA is TGTGCCAGCAGCTCGGACAGCCACTATGGCTACACCTTC.

This clone was observed a single time. The V and J genes are TRBV11-2 and TRBJ2-1; D not resolved. Germline CDR1 SGHAT, CDR2 FQNNGV. Between the trimmed V and J ends, which lost 1 base and 0 bases, there was a span of 16 bases. The CDR3 consists of 18 residues. CDR3 in DNA: TGTGCCAGCAGCTTAGGCCCCCGCAGTAGGAGCTCCTACAATGAGCAGTTCTTC. Translating it yields CASSLGPRSRSSYNEQFF.

The chain links TRBV6-1 to TRBJ1-1; no clear D gene. Per germline, CDR1 MNHNS and CDR2 SASEGT. V was clipped by 1 base and J by 8 bases, with 8 bases between them. The CDR3 consists of 12 residues. CDR3 sequence: CASSEGSWEAFF. CDR3 coding DNA: TGTGCCAGCAGTGAAGGGAGTTGGGAAGCTTTCTTT.

The genes are TRBV7-8 and TRBJ1-6, with a weak D call TRBD1 (6 bases). The germline gives CDR1 SGHVS, CDR2 FQNEAQ. The CDR3 is made up of 20 amino acids. V gave up 1 base and J gave up 8 bases, with 27 bases separating them. CDR3 nucleotide sequence: TGTGCCAGCAGCTTAGTAGAGTTTGCCAGGGGCTCCGGGACCCATTCACCCCTCCACTTT. Protein sequence: CASSLVEFARGSGTHSPLHF.

The chain has TRBV5-4 and TRBJ1-2, with 7 bases identical to TRBD1. CDR1 and CDR2 from the germline V gene are SGHNT and YYREEE (reference sequence). CDR3 size: 18 residues. After removal of 0 bases from V and 2 bases from J, the junction contained 13 bases not matched to a gene. CDR3 in DNA: TGTGCCAGCAGCTTGGTGCAGATTAGACAGGGCGGGAACTATGGCTACACCTTC. Its protein product is CASSLVQIRQGGNYGYTF.

This rearrangement joins TRBV28 to TRBJ1-6; D might be TRBD1 (6 bases). Trimming removed 7 bases from V and 4 bases from J, with 23 bases in between. CDR1 and CDR2 from the germline V gene are MDHEN and SYDVKM. This CDR3 contains 18 residues. The CDR3 is CASKGPPYRDPYNSPLHF. In DNA, the CDR3 is TGTGCCAGCAAGGGCCCCCCATACAGGGATCCTTATAATTCACCCCTCCACTTT.

The chain employs TRBV6-5 and TRBJ2-7; D is perhaps TRBD2 (6 bases). This CDR3 is 12 amino acids long. Germline loops: CDR1 MNHEY, CDR2 SVGAGI. V was pared by 5 bases and J by 6 bases, with 11 bases between. The CDR3 here is CASSPTGVEQYF. The CDR3 bases are TGTGCCAGCAGTCCAACGGGGGTCGAGCAGTACTTC.

The chain joins TRBV14 to TRBJ2-5; D is unresolved. The J call may be faulty, since TRBJ2-7 better matches the DNA end. The germline V gene has CDR1 SGHDN and CDR2 FVKESK. CDR3 length: 15 residues. The chain's CDR3 is CASSQDPPTSYEQYF. Written as DNA, the CDR3 is TGTGCCAGCAGCCAAGATCCGCCTACCTCCTACGAGCAGTACTTC.

J is TRBJ2-1 and V is TRBV7-3; D remains ambiguous. The germline CDR1 and CDR2 sequences are SGHTA and FQGTGA. This CDR3 is built from 13 residues. The V gene lost 5 bases and the J gene lost 2 bases, with 7 bases spanning the gap. CDR3 DNA: TGTGCCAGCAGCCCAGATACCTACAATGAGCAGTTCTTC. Encoded protein: CASSPDTYNEQFF.

The chain recombines TRBV4-1 with TRBJ2-2; the match to TRBD1 covers 7 bases. Germline-derived CDR1 and CDR2 are MGHRA and YSYEKL. The CDR3 sequence is 17 residues long. The V and J ends lost 4 bases and 7 bases, in that order; junction bases with no gene match: 15. The CDR3 coding sequence is TGCGCCAGCAGCCCGTATTCTTTAGGGGGCGTGATCGGGGAGCTGTTTTTT. It codes for CASSPYSLGGVIGELFF.

This chain uses TRBV11-2 with TRBJ1-6, with TRBD1 matching 7 bases. The CDR3 contains 19 residues. Per the germline V gene, CDR1 is SGHAT and CDR2 is FQNNGV. V lost 0 bases to trimming and J lost 0 bases; unmatched junction nucleotides: 8. The CDR3 bases are TGTGCCAGCAGCTTAGATCTCCGCCAGGGGGTCTCCTATAATTCACCCCTCCACTTT. Protein sequence: CASSLDLRQGVSYNSPLHF.

V usage is TRBV7-9 and J usage is TRBJ2-7, with 7 bases aligning to TRBD2. The CDR3 is 16 residues long. V shed 10 bases and J 5 bases; nucleotides not matched to a gene: 20. Germline-derived CDR1 and CDR2 are SEHNR and FQNEAQ (reference sequence). This chain's CDR3 is CATQRDEGGPVDEQYF. CDR3 coding DNA: TGTGCCACGCAGCGGGATGAGGGTGGACCCGTTGACGAGCAGTACTTC. Looking up the rest from reference TRBV7-9 and TRBJ2-7 gives the full variable domain: DTGVSQNPRHKITKRGQNVTFRCDPISEHNRLYWYRQTLGQGPEFLTYFQNEAQLEKSRLLSDRFSAERPKGSFSTLEIQRTEQGDSAMYLCATQRDEGGPVDEQYFGPGTRLTVT.

This clone occurred a few times. The V call is TRBV27, the J call TRBJ1-4; 7 bases align to TRBD1. CDR1 MNHEY and CDR2 SMNVEV come from the germline V gene (reference sequence). The CDR3 consists of 15 residues. With 4 bases clipped from V and 5 bases from J, the junction kept 7 bases outside the gene matches. The DNA of the CDR3 is TGTGCCAGCAGTTCGCTGGGACAGAGAAATGAAAAACTGTTTTTT. Residues: CASSSLGQRNEKLFF.

The chain has TRBV27 and TRBJ1-5, with 7 positions matching TRBD1. The junction had 3 bases not matched to a gene; V was cut back by 4 bases and J by 3 bases. This CDR3 has 14 residues. Germline CDR1 is MNHEY and CDR2 is SMNVEV (reference sequence). DNA for the CDR3: TGTGCCAGCAGTTCCGGACAGGACAATCAGCCCCAGCATTTT. This encodes CASSSGQDNQPQHF.

This chain uses TRBV6-5 with TRBJ1-1; no firm D call. Trimming stripped 0 bases from V and 6 bases from J, with 8 bases between. Germline values: CDR1 MNHEY, CDR2 SVGAGI. The CDR3 has 13 amino acids. The CDR3 DNA reads TGTGCCAGCAGTTACTCGGGAGTCTCTGAAGCTTTCTTT. This translates into CASSYSGVSEAFF.

The CDR3 reads CASSIQGFSNQPQHF. CDR3 bases: TGTGCCAGCAGCATACAGGGTTTCAGCAATCAGCCCCAGCATTTT. The V call is TRBV7-8, the J call TRBJ1-5; perhaps TRBD1 as D (6 bases). This CDR3 region has 15 residues. Germline lookup yields CDR1 SGHVS and CDR2 FQNEAQ. Trimming shortened V by 5 bases and J by 1 base, and 12 bases separated the two germline ends.

Turning to this clone: An end of the junction does not agree with germline; a read error may underlie this. The J gene is TRBJ1-6, the V gene TRBV29-1; D unresolved. The CDR3 spans 15 residues. The germline V gene encodes CDR1 SQVTM and CDR2 ANQGSEA. The CDR3 here is CRTKAGSSYNSPPHF. The CDR3 DNA follows: TGCAGGACCAAAGCAGGAAGCTCCTATAATTCACCCCCCCACTTT.

CDR3 amino acids: CASRYSNRGDGSEQYF. CDR3 sequence (DNA): TGTGCCAGCAGATATAGTAACAGGGGAGATGGTTCCGAGCAGTACTTC. This sequence joins TRBV5-4 and TRBJ2-7; 7 nucleotides line up with TRBD1. Per the germline V gene, CDR1 is SGHNT and CDR2 is YYREEE (reference sequence). V dropped 5 bases and J dropped 6; count of bases not matched to a gene: 17. This CDR3 contains 16 residues.

V gene TRBV4-1 combines with J gene TRBJ2-7; 14 nucleotides agree with TRBD2. Per germline, CDR1 MGHRA and CDR2 YSYEKL. The CDR3 totals 15 residues. The V gene end was trimmed by 5 bases and the J gene end by 6 bases; junction bases not matched to a gene: 6. The CDR3 here is CASSAPGLAGVEQYF. As DNA, the CDR3 is TGCGCCAGCAGCGCTCCGGGACTAGCGGGGGTCGAGCAGTACTTC.

Here the CDR3 DNA reads TGTGCCAGCAGTTTGAGCGGGGAGGGCACCGGGGAGCTGTTTTTT. Amino acid sequence: CASSLSGEGTGELFF. This chain links TRBV28 with TRBJ2-2; 7 nucleotides align to TRBD2. The germline V gene encodes CDR1 MDHEN and CDR2 SYDVKM. J gave up 4 bases and V 3 bases, and 5 bases lay outside the gene matches. The CDR3 runs 15 residues.